The clone carrying this T cell receptor (beta chain) was counted only a few times. What it binds is unknown. The data were obtained in a study of T-cell reconstitution after alpha-beta-depleted transplantation in children. Study-wide findings and caveats: Expanded clones from the graft, numbering several hundred, reportedly supplied alpha-beta T cells about two months after transplant. When one year had passed after transplant, most T-cell counts and diversity came from newly produced T cells.

TCRbeta library preparation incorporated unique molecular identifiers. Using its own MiXCR run on the PCR reads, TCRdb lists one record per CDR3 protein. The sample lists about 980,000 distinct CDR3 sequences, roughly 29% occurring once. V was clipped by 0 bases and J by 4 bases; unmatched bases: 12. This CDR3 has 18 residues. CDR1 SGHAT and CDR2 FQNNGV come from the germline V gene. The V and J genes are TRBV11-2 and TRBJ2-1; 7 bases are a match to TRBD1. The receptor was isolated from a boy younger than two who had a stem cell transplant for SCID, so the T cells may come from the graft donor. Material: PBMCs, mostly from graft donor cells, obtained 360 days after TCRalphabeta/CD19-depleted stem cell transplant. DNA of the CDR3: TGTGCCAGCAGCTTAGATCTTAAAGGGGGCAGGACGTACAATGAGCAGTTCTTC. Protein sequence: CASSLDLKGGRTYNEQFF.